Below are 9 T cell receptor beta chains sequenced from a single sample in a study of T cells in Graves' hyperthyroidism and ophthalmopathy. Amplified regions were TCR beta CDR3 sequences from RNA transcripts. HTBI primers were the set used in a first-round RT-PCR of the TCR CDR3. Via MiXCR, TCRdb re-called the multiplex PCR reads, giving one row per CDR3 protein. The sample lists around 690,000 distinct CDR3 sequences; about 18% were seen once. Sequencing input: blood. These receptors all stem from a man over 45 with Graves' hyperthyroidism.

This clonotype has at least ten counts. The rearrangement links TRBV19 to TRBJ2-1, with TRBD2 matching 16 bases. Trimming took 4 bases from V and 4 from J; bases not matched to a gene: 10. The germline CDR1 and CDR2 sequences are LNHDA and SQIVND (reference sequence). The CDR3 runs 19 residues. CDR3 in DNA: TGTGCCAGTAGTACGGGACTAGCGGGGGGGGACCTGAAATACAATGAGCAGTTCTTC. Translation gives CASSTGLAGGDLKYNEQFF.

The V and J genes are TRBV6-1 and TRBJ1-2; maybe TRBD1 (5 bases). CDR1 is MNHNS, CDR2 SASEGT, per germline. This CDR3 spans 15 amino acids. Trimming pared 0 bases from V and 8 bases from J, leaving 16 bases between. In DNA form, the CDR3 reads TGTGCCAGCAGTGAAGCCTCCCTCAGGGTAGGGGGCTACACCTTC. Its protein product is CASSEASLRVGGYTF.

This clonotype was recorded a few times. The chain has TRBV6-2 or TRBV6-3 and TRBJ2-7, with 15 positions matching TRBD2. Unmatched junction bases numbered 3, after V lost 3 bases and J lost 0 bases. This CDR3 is 17 amino acids long. Germline CDR1 reads MNHEY; CDR2 reads SVGEGT. In DNA, the CDR3 is TGTGCCAGCAGTTATCCGGGACTAGCGGGAGGCTCCTACGAGCAGTACTTC. Its protein is CASSYPGLAGGSYEQYF.

This clonotype was counted many times. This chain connects TRBV7-2 to TRBJ2-1; D remains ambiguous. Per germline, CDR1 SGHTA and CDR2 FQGNSA. V shed 1 base and J shed 0 bases, with 13 bases lying between them. The CDR3 runs 17 residues. As DNA, the CDR3 is TGTGCCAGCAGCTTAGGTGCGCGGTTAAGCTCCTACAATGAGCAGTTCTTC. It encodes CASSLGARLSSYNEQFF.

The sample holds a few counts of this clonotype. CDR3 amino acids: CASSQDLVGEQFF. The CDR3 DNA reads TGTGCCAGCAGCCAAGATCTCGTGGGTGAGCAGTTCTTC. The V call is TRBV3-1, the J call TRBJ2-1; D unresolved. Germline lookup yields CDR1 LGHDT and CDR2 YNNKEL (reference sequence). This CDR3 contains 13 residues. Trimming removed 0 bases at V and 9 bases at J, with 9 bases between.

A few counts support this clonotype. The chain couples TRBV6-2 or TRBV6-3 to TRBJ1-1, with D uncertain. V lost 5 bases and J 5 bases, leaving 12 bases between the germline ends. Looked up from germline, CDR1 is MNHEY and CDR2 is SVGEGT. The CDR3 extends over 13 amino acids. CDR3 DNA: TGTGCCAGCAGTACAGACTGGAGGACTGAAGCTTTCTTT. Translated, it gives CASSTDWRTEAFF.

The chain uses TRBV29-1 and TRBJ1-1, with D unclear. Germline V gene data show CDR1 as SQVTM and CDR2 as ANQGSEA. V gave up 4 bases and J gave up 4 bases, with 16 bases separating them. The CDR3 contains 14 residues. The CDR3: CSVVRPDILTEAFF. The CDR3 DNA follows: TGCAGCGTTGTAAGACCAGATATACTCACTGAAGCTTTCTTT.

Ten or more counts support this clonotype. The CDR3, as DNA: TGTGCCAGCAGGGGGCGGACAGTCGGCTACGAGCAGTACTTC. It specifies CASRGRTVGYEQYF. The V call is TRBV28, the J call TRBJ2-7, with D possibly matching TRBD1 (6 bases). The length of the CDR3 is 14 residues. Trimming took 6 bases from V and 3 from J, leaving 15 bases between them. Germline CDR1 and CDR2: MDHEN and SYDVKM.

This clonotype was seen only a few times. This sequence joins TRBV20-1 and TRBJ2-7; no reliable D call. There are 11 residues in the CDR3. The V end lost 8 bases, the J end lost 0 bases, and 8 bases lay between the germline ends. From germline, CDR1 is DFQATT and CDR2 SNEGSKA (reference sequence). This CDR3 is CSSLVSYEQYF. CDR3 bases: TGCAGTTCCCTCGTCTCCTACGAGCAGTACTTC.